What follows are 9 T cell receptor beta chains derived from one specimen sequenced in a study of cytomegalovirus exposure and HLA in healthy donors. The PCR made use of 60 Vbeta and 13 Jbeta primers. Measured with immunoSEQ multiplex PCR; TCRdb has only the in-frame clones, and not every one. Reported are around 42,000 clones; the ten largest clones contain 1% to 1.5%. Sequenced input: PBMCs. Every receptor here comes from a man aged 25 to 40 in good health and CMV-seronegative.

This chain joins TRBV4-1 and TRBJ2-7; 7 bases map to TRBD1. With V trimmed by 4 bases and J by 0 bases, 6 bases remained unmatched. CDR3 length equals 15 residues. Germline CDR1 reads MGHRA; CDR2 reads YSYEKL. Here the CDR3 reads CASSPRDSSSYEQYF. The CDR3 coding sequence is TGCGCCAGCAGCCCTCGGGACAGCTCCTCCTACGAGCAGTACTTC.

The chain links TRBV7-9 to TRBJ1-2; 11 bases fit TRBD1. CDR1 SEHNR and CDR2 FQNEAQ come from the germline V gene (reference sequence). This CDR3 spans 15 amino acids. The junction had 3 bases not matched to a gene; V was cut back by 1 base and J by 5 bases. Here the CDR3 reads CASSLGTGGAYGYTF. CDR3 nucleotide sequence: TGTGCCAGCAGCTTAGGGACAGGGGGCGCGTATGGCTACACCTTC. The complete variable domain, with remaining parts taken from reference TRBV7-9 and TRBJ1-2, reads DTGVSQNPRHKITKRGQNVTFRCDPISEHNRLYWYRQTLGQGPEFLTYFQNEAQLEKSRLLSDRFSAERPKGSFSTLEIQRTEQGDSAMYLCASSLGTGGAYGYTFGSGTRLTVV.

J is TRBJ1-1 and V is TRBV19; possibly TRBD1 for D (5 bases). V was cut by 3 bases and J by 0 bases, with 8 bases left in between. In germline, CDR1 is LNHDA, CDR2 SQIVND (reference sequence). The CDR3 is 14 amino acids. The CDR3 DNA is TGTGCCAGTAGTATCGGCAGGGTGAACACTGAAGCTTTCTTT. Residues: CASSIGRVNTEAFF.

The chain carries TRBV6-1 and TRBJ2-5, with D uncertain. The CDR3 spans 13 residues. Germline values: CDR1 MNHNS, CDR2 SASEGT. The germline V and J ends were trimmed by 2 bases and 3 bases, with 7 bases remaining between them. CDR3 nucleotides: TGTGCCAGCAGTGAATGGTCAGAAGAGACCCAGTACTTC. This translates into CASSEWSEETQYF.

The chain joins TRBV19 to TRBJ2-2; a possible D gene is TRBD2 (6 bases). The CDR3 runs to 14 residues. V gave up 6 bases and J gave up 5 bases, with 13 bases separating them. CDR1 is LNHDA and CDR2 is SQIVND in the germline V gene (reference sequence). Here the CDR3 reads CASRLGGGTGELFF. The CDR3 nucleotides are TGTGCCAGTAGATTGGGAGGAGGAACCGGGGAGCTGTTTTTT.

This chain uses TRBV14 with TRBJ1-2; maybe TRBD1 (6 bases). CDR1 and CDR2 from the germline V gene are SGHDN and FVKESK. V was pared by 0 bases and J by 6 bases, with 14 bases between. This CDR3 region has 15 residues. Here the CDR3 DNA reads TGTGCCAGCAGCCAAGAAAGTTCGGGGGGCGATGGCTACACCTTC. This translates into CASSQESSGGDGYTF.

The chain carries TRBV4-1 and TRBJ2-5; 9 bases agree with TRBD2. V shed 1 base and J 5 bases; nucleotides not matched to a gene: 14. CDR3 length: 18 amino acids. The germline gives CDR1 MGHRA, CDR2 YSYEKL. CDR3 DNA sequence: TGCGCCAGCAGCCAAGGGGCTAGCGGGGCGGGAGTCGGGGAGACCCAGTACTTC. Amino acid sequence: CASSQGASGAGVGETQYF.

The rearrangement joins TRBV5-5 to TRBJ2-7, with 9 bases fitting TRBD1. This CDR3 region has 14 residues. V trimming: 5 bases; J trimming: 2 bases; junction bases outside the gene matches: 5. Per the germline V gene, CDR1 is SGHKS and CDR2 is YYEKEE (reference sequence). CDR3 sequence (DNA): TGTGCCAGCAGTTGGGGACAGGGCCCCTACGAGCAGTACTTC. Its translation: CASSWGQGPYEQYF. The entire variable domain, with the rest obtained from reference TRBV5-5 and TRBJ2-7, is as follows: DAGVTQSPTHLIKTRGQQVTLRCSPISGHKSVSWYQQVLGQGPQFIFQYYEKEERGRGNFPDRFSARQFPNYSSELNVNALLLGDSALYLCASSWGQGPYEQYFGPGTRLTVT.

The chain carries TRBV4-1 and TRBJ2-7; D is unclear. CDR1 and CDR2 (germline): MGHRA, YSYEKL. There are 14 residues in the CDR3. V lost 5 bases and J lost 0, with 11 bases in between. CDR3 amino acids: CASSSNSYSYEQYF. The CDR3, as DNA: TGCGCCAGCAGCAGTAACAGCTACTCCTACGAGCAGTACTTC.